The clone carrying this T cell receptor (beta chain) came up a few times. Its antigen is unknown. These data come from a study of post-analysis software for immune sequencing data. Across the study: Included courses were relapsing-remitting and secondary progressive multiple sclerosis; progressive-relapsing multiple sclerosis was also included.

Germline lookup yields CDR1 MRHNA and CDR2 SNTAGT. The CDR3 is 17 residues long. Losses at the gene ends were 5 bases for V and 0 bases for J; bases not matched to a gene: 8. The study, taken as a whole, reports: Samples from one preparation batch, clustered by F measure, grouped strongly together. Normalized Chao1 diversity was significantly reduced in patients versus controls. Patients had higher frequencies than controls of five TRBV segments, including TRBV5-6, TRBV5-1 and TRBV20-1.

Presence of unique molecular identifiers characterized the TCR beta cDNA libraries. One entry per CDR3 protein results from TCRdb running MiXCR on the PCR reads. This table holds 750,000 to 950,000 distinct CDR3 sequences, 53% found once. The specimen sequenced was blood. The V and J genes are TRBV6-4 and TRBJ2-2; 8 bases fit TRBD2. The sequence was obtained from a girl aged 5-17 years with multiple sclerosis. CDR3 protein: CASSLTSGGANTGELFF. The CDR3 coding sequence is TGTGCCAGCAGTCTAACGAGCGGGGGAGCGAACACCGGGGAGCTGTTTTTT.